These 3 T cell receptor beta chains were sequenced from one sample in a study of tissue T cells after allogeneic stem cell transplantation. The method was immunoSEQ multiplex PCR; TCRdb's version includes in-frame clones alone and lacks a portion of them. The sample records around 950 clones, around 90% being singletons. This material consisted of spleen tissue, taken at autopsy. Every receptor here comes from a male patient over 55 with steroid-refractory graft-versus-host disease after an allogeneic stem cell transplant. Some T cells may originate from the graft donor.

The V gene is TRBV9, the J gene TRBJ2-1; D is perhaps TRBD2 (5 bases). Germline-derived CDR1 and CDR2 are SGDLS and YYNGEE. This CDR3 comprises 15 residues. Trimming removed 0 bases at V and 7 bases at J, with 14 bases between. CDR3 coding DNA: TGTGCCAGCAGCGTAGTTTCAAGCGGTCCAAATGAGCAGTTCTTC. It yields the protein CASSVVSSGPNEQFF.

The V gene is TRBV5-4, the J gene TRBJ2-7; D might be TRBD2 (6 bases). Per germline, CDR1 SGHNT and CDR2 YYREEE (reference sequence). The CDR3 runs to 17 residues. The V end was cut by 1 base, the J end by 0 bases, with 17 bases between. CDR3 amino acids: CASSLPEFGRSSYEQYF. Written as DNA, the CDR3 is TGTGCCAGCAGCTTGCCTGAATTTGGGAGGAGCTCCTACGAGCAGTACTTC.

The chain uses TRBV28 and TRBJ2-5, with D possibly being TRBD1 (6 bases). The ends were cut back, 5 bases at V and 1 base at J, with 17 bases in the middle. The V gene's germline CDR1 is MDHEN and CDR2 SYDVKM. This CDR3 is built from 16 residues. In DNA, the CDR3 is TGTGCCAGCAGTGTCCGACCCTGGACAGCCCAAGAGACCCAGTACTTC. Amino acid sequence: CASSVRPWTAQETQYF.